This TCR beta chain was identified in a study of blood T cell repertoires in COVID-19. On the study more broadly: Samples of COVID-19 (acute and convalescent) were obtained from the United States, Italy and Spain. T cells, B-cell-depleted T cells, or PBMCs provided the cDNA or gDNA that served as material.

The V gene's germline CDR1 is MDHEN and CDR2 SYDVKM. Deletions cut 6 bases from V and 3 bases from J, with 21 bases between. CDR3 length: 17 amino acids. Authors' processing steps: Reference gene primer amplification gave nucleated cell count estimates. Profiling relied on immunoSEQ multiplex PCR, and the TCRdb table lists in-frame clones only, not all of them. The V and J calls and the clone size are those of that table, but D and trimming were determined from the DNA. The sample shows roughly 260,000 clones, roughly 85% of them seen only once. The chain joins TRBV28 to TRBJ2-1, with TRBD2 as a possible D gene (7 bases). Sequencing input: PBMCs or T cells enriched from blood (not recorded which). The receptor's source is a woman in her thirties or forties who had been exposed to COVID-19. The CDR3 DNA reads TGTGCCAGCAGACCGGGGGGCCTACTGGAGCTCTACAATGAGCAGTTCTTC. Amino acid sequence: CASRPGGLLELYNEQFF.